This T cell receptor beta chain appears in the sequencing data of a study of blood T cell repertoires in COVID-19. Measured with immunoSEQ multiplex PCR; TCRdb has only the in-frame clones, and not every one. The sample yields approximately 81,000 clones, approximately 91% seen once. Germline trimming cut 0 bases from V and 6 bases from J; bases unmatched to any gene: 10. The CDR3 has 16 amino acids. Germline lookup yields CDR1 SGHRS and CDR2 YFSETQ. V usage is TRBV5-1 and J usage is TRBJ2-3; TRBD2 matches 7 bases. This receptor was identified in a man in his 70s with active or convalescent COVID-19. Sequenced sample: peripheral blood. For the CDR3, the DNA is TGCGCCAGCAGCTTGGCGGGTAGCGGGCCGGGGGATACGCAGTATTTT. Translation gives CASSLAGSGPGDTQYF.